The T cell receptor (beta chain) under discussion was sequenced for a study of T cells after yellow fever vaccination. TCRdb fed the 5' RACE reads into MiXCR, producing one record per CDR3 protein. The data show about 310,000 distinct CDR3 sequences, around 3.9% seen once. A remark on this clonotype: One end of the junction does not line up with germline, which may come from a read error.

The sample in question was PBMCs, obtained on the day of the yellow fever booster vaccination. The origin of this receptor is a young man who received the YFV17D yellow fever vaccine.

Here the CDR3 reads CASSRTNHETQYF. Here the CDR3 DNA reads TGTGCCAGCAGCCGGACAAACCACGAGACCCAGTACTTC. The V and J genes are TRBV7-2 and TRBJ2-5; tentatively, D is TRBD1 (5 bases). The length of the CDR3 is 13 residues. Germline V gives CDR1 SGHTA, CDR2 FQGNSA.